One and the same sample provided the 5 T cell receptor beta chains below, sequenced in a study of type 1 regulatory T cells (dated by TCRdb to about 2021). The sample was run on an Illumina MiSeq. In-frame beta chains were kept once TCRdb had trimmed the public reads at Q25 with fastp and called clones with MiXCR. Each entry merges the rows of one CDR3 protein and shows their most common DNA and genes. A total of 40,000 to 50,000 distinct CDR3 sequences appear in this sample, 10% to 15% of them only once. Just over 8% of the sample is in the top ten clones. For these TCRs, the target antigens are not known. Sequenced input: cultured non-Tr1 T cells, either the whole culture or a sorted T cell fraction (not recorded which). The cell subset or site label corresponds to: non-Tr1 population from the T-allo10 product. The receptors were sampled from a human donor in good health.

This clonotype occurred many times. The CDR3 spells CSARLAGAWGGQFF. The CDR3 DNA reads TGCAGTGCTAGGTTGGCGGGTGCATGGGGAGGGCAGTTCTTC. V usage is TRBV20-1 and J usage is TRBJ2-1; the D gene is possibly TRBD2 (6 bases). V lost 3 bases and J 12 bases, leaving 21 bases between the germline ends. This CDR3 region has 14 residues. CDR1 is DFQATT, CDR2 SNEGSKA, per germline (reference sequence).

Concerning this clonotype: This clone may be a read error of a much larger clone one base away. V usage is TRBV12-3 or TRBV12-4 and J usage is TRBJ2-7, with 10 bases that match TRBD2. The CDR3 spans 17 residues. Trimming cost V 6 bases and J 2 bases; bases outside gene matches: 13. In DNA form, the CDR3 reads TGTGCCAGCAGCATGGCTAGCGGGAGTCCGGTGGCCTACGAGCAGTACTTC. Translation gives CASSMASGSPVAYEQYF.

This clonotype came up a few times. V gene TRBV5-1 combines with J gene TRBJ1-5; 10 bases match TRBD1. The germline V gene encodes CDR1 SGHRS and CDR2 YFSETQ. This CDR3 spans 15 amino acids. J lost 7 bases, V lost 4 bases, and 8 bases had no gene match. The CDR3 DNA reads TGCGCCAGCAGCGAGGGACAGGGGACGGGGCAGCCCCAGCATTTT. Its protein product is CASSEGQGTGQPQHF.

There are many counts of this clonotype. CDR3 protein: CASTPGQGITGELFF. The CDR3 bases are TGTGCCAGCACCCCGGGACAGGGGATCACCGGGGAGCTGTTTTTT. The chain combines TRBV27 with TRBJ2-2; 10 nucleotides agree with TRBD1. The CDR3 is 15 amino acids. CDR1 is MNHEY, CDR2 SMNVEV, per germline (reference sequence). The trim removed 7 bases at V and 4 bases at J, leaving 6 bases unmatched.

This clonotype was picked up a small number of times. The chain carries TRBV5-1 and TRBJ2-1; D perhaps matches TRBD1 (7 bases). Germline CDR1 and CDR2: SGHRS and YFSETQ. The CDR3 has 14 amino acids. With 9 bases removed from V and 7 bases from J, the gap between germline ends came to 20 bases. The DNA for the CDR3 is TGCGCCACCAGGGGGGTAGTGGGGGTAAATGAGCAGTTCTTC. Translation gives CATRGVVGVNEQFF.